The text below deals with one TCR beta chain. Its target is not known. For TCRbeta, the library was prepared with unique molecular identifiers. TCRdb re-analysed the PCR reads in MiXCR, keeping a single row per CDR3 protein. The data hold around 800,000 distinct CDR3 sequences, with roughly 16% observed a single time. The V gene's germline CDR1 is MNHEY and CDR2 SMNVEV (reference sequence). The ends were cut back, 6 bases at V and 0 bases at J, with 14 bases in the middle. The CDR3 contains 15 residues. The entry originates in a study of T-cell reconstitution after alpha-beta-depleted transplantation in children. General observations from the study: Newly made T cells mostly supplied T-cell counts and diversity one year after transplant. Reportedly, only several hundred clones from non-depleted graft cells drove alpha-beta T-cell counts at about two months. It was surviving recipient T cells and thymic progenitors that gave some patients high TCRbeta diversity at day 60.

The chain is built from TRBV27 and TRBJ1-1; no reliable D call. The TCR sequence derives from a male patient aged 10-17 years who had a stem cell transplant for acute lymphoblastic leukemia, so the T cells may come from the graft donor. This specimen was PBMCs, mostly from graft donor cells, taken 360 days after TCRalphabeta/CD19-depleted stem cell transplant. The DNA for the CDR3 is TGTGCCAGCAGCCTCACGTTCGGGATGAACACTGAAGCTTTCTTT. This translates into CASSLTFGMNTEAFF.